This TCR beta chain comes out of a study of cytomegalovirus exposure and HLA in healthy donors. Background on the study: Of the donors genotyped, some 400 in all, about 80% fell in the Caucasian-associated ancestry cluster.

General study results and limits: TCR beta chains associated with HLA were, in a later analysis, more clonally expanded than equally common others. Several V segments, TRBV6-2 and TRBV6-3 among them, could not be told apart and were dropped.

It was with 60 Vbeta and 13 Jbeta primers that the PCR ran. Measured with immunoSEQ multiplex PCR; TCRdb has only the in-frame clones, and not every one. The table lists some 56,000 clones, roughly 53% of them singletons, with about an eighth in the top ten. The CDR3 is made up of 13 amino acids. Per germline, CDR1 SQVTM and CDR2 ANQGSEA. V trimming: 7 bases; J trimming: 6 bases; junction bases outside the gene matches: 8. In this sample, this clone turned up a few times. Its antigen is as yet unknown. The receptor was isolated from a human donor in good health. What was sequenced was PBMCs. The chain uses TRBV29-1 and TRBJ2-1; 8 nucleotides line up with TRBD1. The CDR3, as DNA: TGCAGCGGGGACAGGACTTCGGGCAATGAGCAGTTCTTC. This translates into CSGDRTSGNEQFF.